This T cell receptor beta chain was sequenced during a study of T cell changes during pregnancy in multiple sclerosis. Sequencing was performed with immunoSEQ multiplex PCR; in TCRdb, only in-frame clones are kept and a portion is missing. The profile shows roughly 40,000 clones, about 91% of them singletons. This clone has only one observation. The CDR3 contains 15 residues. The V and J ends lost 2 bases and 0 bases respectively, with 8 bases between them. Germline lookup yields CDR1 SGHTA and CDR2 FQGNSA. The chain employs TRBV7-2 and TRBJ1-5; D uncertain. The starting material was CD8+ T cells from peripheral blood mononuclear cells, obtained before pregnancy. This sequence originates from a female donor with multiple sclerosis, enrolled in a pregnancy study. DNA of the CDR3: TGTGCCAGCAGCTTATCAGCGTATAGCAATCAGCCCCAGCATTTT. The encoded protein is CASSLSAYSNQPQHF.